This TCR beta chain was recorded in a study of graft-versus-host responses after intestinal transplantation. About this clone: Its antigen is unidentified.

Sequencing used immunoSEQ multiplex PCR; TCRdb keeps in-frame clones, though not all of them. This sample yields about 150,000 clones, of which 80% to 95% are seen a single time; about 0.2% belongs to the top ten. The sample consisted of unstimulated CD4+ T cells sorted from spleen or lymph node cells, taken before intestinal transplant. This clonotype was sampled from a human donor who received an intestinal transplant.

The CDR3 spells CASSVVRSLGADGELFF. The CDR3 region has the DNA TGTGCCAGCAGCGTAGTTCGGTCCTTAGGAGCTGACGGGGAGCTGTTTTTT. The V and J genes are TRBV9 and TRBJ2-2; D ambiguous. The CDR3 is made up of 17 amino acids. Per germline, CDR1 SGDLS and CDR2 YYNGEE. V was pared by 0 bases and J by 7 bases, with 19 bases between.